This is a list of T cell receptor beta chains from one sample in a study of T cells in Graves' hyperthyroidism and ophthalmopathy. Via MiXCR, TCRdb re-called the multiplex PCR reads, giving one row per CDR3 protein. The table has 500,000 to 550,000 distinct CDR3 sequences, about 20% seen once. The material sequenced was blood. These receptors came from a man aged 18 to 30 with Graves' hyperthyroidism. Each CDR3 is given with its conserved first and last residue. D genes are given only for firm matches. Clone size, where shown, is once, few, many, or a class for clones that have expanded.

>TRBV6-1|.|TRBJ2-3|.
CASSGTGHTQYF
TGTGCCAGCAGTGGGACGGGGCATACGCAGTATTTT
>TRBV28|.|TRBJ1-5|many
CASRGTLMGFAQPQHF
TGTGCCAGCAGAGGGACATTAATGGGGTTCGCTCAGCCCCAGCATTTT
>TRBV12-3/TRBV12-4|TRBD1|TRBJ1-2|many
CASSNYGQGAGGYTF
TGTGCCAGCTCAAATTACGGACAGGGGGCCGGTGGCTACACCTTC
>TRBV19|TRBD1|TRBJ2-7|many
CASTPTGANYEQYF
TGTGCCAGTACCCCAACAGGGGCCAACTACGAGCAGTACTTC
>TRBV9|.|TRBJ1-2|.
CASMGSGGNYGYTF
TGTGCCAGCATGGGCTCCGGGGGGAACTATGGCTACACCTTC
>TRBV2|.|TRBJ2-7|many
CASETTPPVVEQYF
TGTGCCAGCGAGACGACCCCGCCGGTAGTCGAGCAGTACTTC
>TRBV6-1|.|TRBJ2-5|many
CASDRSGETQYF
TGTGCCAGCGACAGGTCCGGGGAGACCCAGTACTTC
>TRBV4-1|.|TRBJ1-5|many
CASSQDPGNQPQHF
TGCGCCAGCAGCCAAGATCCAGGGAATCAGCCCCAGCATTTT
>TRBV5-1|.|TRBJ2-2|many
CASSLSRGTGELFF
TGCGCCAGCAGCTTATCGCGCGGCACCGGGGAGCTGTTTTTT
>TRBV19|.|TRBJ1-5|.
CASSIRGKQPQHF
TGTGCCAGTAGTATCAGGGGTAAACAGCCCCAGCATTTT
>TRBV6-1|.|TRBJ1-2|.
CASSPGGHLNYGYTF
TGTGCCAGCAGTCCCGGGGGGCATCTTAACTATGGCTACACCTTC
>TRBV19|.|TRBJ2-7|many
CASSLTGASSYEQYF
TGTGCCAGTAGTCTAACCGGGGCGAGCTCCTACGAGCAGTACTTC
>TRBV28|.|TRBJ2-7|many
CASSFRDDYEQYF
TGTGCCAGCAGTTTCCGGGATGACTACGAGCAGTACTTC
>TRBV5-1|.|TRBJ2-2|.
CASSLWGLDPRDTGELFF
TGCGCCAGCAGCTTGTGGGGGCTTGACCCGCGGGACACCGGGGAGCTGTTTTTT
>TRBV30|.|TRBJ2-6|.
CATGRGSSGANVLTF
TGTGCCACAGGGAGGGGCAGCTCTGGGGCCAACGTCCTGACTTTC
>TRBV20-1|.|TRBJ2-6|few
CSARRTPVSVLTF
TGCAGTGCTAGGCGGACCCCGGTGAGCGTCCTGACTTTC
>TRBV19|.|TRBJ2-7|few
CASSTPDVPGEQYF
TGTGCCAGTAGTACACCCGACGTACCCGGCGAGCAGTACTTC
>TRBV7-9|.|TRBJ1-5|many
CASSQEMQPQHF
TGTGCCAGCAGCCAGGAGATGCAGCCCCAGCATTTT
>TRBV12-3/TRBV12-4|TRBD1|TRBJ2-5|.
CASNMGTAAETQYF
TGTGCCAGCAACATGGGGACAGCGGCAGAGACCCAGTACTTC
>TRBV27|TRBD2|TRBJ2-7|few
CASSLAAGGFYEQYF
TGTGCCAGCAGTTTAGCAGCGGGAGGTTTCTACGAGCAGTACTTC
>TRBV6-6|TRBD2|TRBJ2-7|many
CASSYADSGVAFRHEQYF
TGTGCCAGCAGTTATGCTGATAGCGGGGTTGCCTTTAGACACGAGCAGTACTTC
>TRBV11-1|TRBD1|TRBJ1-1|many
CASSLAGRGFGTEAFF
TGTGCCAGCAGCTTAGCCGGCAGGGGGTTTGGCACTGAAGCTTTCTTT
>TRBV28|.|TRBJ2-2|.
CASSLDRITGELFF
TGTGCCAGCAGTCTCGACAGGATCACCGGGGAGCTGTTTTTT
>TRBV24-1|TRBD2|TRBJ2-7|.
CATSASGGKRYEQYF
TGTGCCACCAGTGCCTCGGGAGGGAAAAGGTACGAGCAGTACTTC
>TRBV6-1|.|TRBJ1-1|many
CASKRLRDRRLNTEAFF
TGTGCCAGCAAACGACTCCGGGACCGCCGATTGAACACTGAAGCTTTCTTT
>TRBV12-3/TRBV12-4|.|TRBJ1-5|many
CASRYSNQPQHF
TGTGCCAGCAGGTATAGCAATCAGCCCCAGCATTTT
>TRBV24-1|.|TRBJ2-3|.
CATSDSATRTSSTDTQYF
TGTGCCACCAGTGATTCAGCTACAAGGACCTCTAGCACAGATACGCAGTATTTT
>TRBV12-3/TRBV12-4|.|TRBJ1-2|many
CASSLTAAGRDGYTF
TGTGCCAGCAGTTTGACGGCCGCCGGTCGGGATGGCTACACCTTC
>TRBV27|TRBD1|TRBJ1-2|many
CASTPRQGHYGYTF
TGTGCCAGCACCCCAAGACAGGGCCACTATGGCTACACCTTC
>TRBV20-1|.|TRBJ1-1|many
CSAAGTVNTEAFF
TGCAGTGCGGCCGGGACGGTGAACACTGAAGCTTTCTTT
>TRBV29-1|.|TRBJ2-7|few
CSVEQPYEQYF
TGCAGCGTTGAACAGCCCTACGAGCAGTACTTC